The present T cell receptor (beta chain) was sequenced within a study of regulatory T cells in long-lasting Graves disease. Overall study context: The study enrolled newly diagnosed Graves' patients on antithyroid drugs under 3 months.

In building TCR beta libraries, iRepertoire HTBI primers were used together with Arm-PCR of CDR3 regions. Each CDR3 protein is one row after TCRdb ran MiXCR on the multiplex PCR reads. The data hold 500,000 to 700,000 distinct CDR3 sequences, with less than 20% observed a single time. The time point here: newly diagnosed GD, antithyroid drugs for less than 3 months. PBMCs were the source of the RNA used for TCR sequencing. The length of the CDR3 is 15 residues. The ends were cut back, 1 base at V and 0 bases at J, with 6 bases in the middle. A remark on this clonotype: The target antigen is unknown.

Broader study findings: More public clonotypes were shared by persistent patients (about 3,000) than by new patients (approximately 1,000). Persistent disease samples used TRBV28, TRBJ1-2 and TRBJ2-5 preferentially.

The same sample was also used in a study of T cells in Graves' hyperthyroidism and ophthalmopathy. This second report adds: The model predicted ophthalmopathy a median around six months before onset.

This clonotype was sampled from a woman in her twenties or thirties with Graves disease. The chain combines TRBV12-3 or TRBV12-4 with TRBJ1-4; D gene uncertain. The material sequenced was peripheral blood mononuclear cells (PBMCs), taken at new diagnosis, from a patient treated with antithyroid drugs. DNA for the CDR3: TGTGCCAGCAGTTTAGAACACGCAACTAATGAAAAACTGTTTTTT. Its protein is CASSLEHATNEKLFF.